This TCR beta chain was recovered during a study of CD8 T cells in ankylosing spondylitis (dated by TCRdb to between 2016 and 2019). Regarding the complete study: T cell receptor beta repertoires were profiled in healthy donors and ankylosing spondylitis patients so that disease-linked TCR variants could be found. In total, the full study cohort was made up of some 110 healthy donors and 25 to 30 ankylosing spondylitis patients. Peripheral blood samples were taken, and synovial fluid was additionally collected from ankylosing spondylitis patients.

The table lists this clonotype with many counts. Its specific antigen is unknown. It has no much larger one-base neighbor in the sample; base qualities were not kept. For sequencing, an Illumina HiSeq 2500 was employed. Quantitative 5'-RACE with molecular barcodes was the method used to prepare the TCR beta libraries. Concerning the study's data processing: A new computational method, built on a probabilistic model of VDJ rearrangement, was used to identify disease-linked TCR variants. TCRdb cleaned the public reads at Q25 with fastp, built clones with MiXCR and kept in-frame beta chains. CDR3 protein sequences are deduplicated, and each keeps its most common genes and DNA. What appears here as the V and J calls and clone size reflects TCRdb's work, not the paper's. In this sample the table shows about 36,000 distinct CDR3 sequences, 4.5% to 6% of which occur a single time. About 12% of the sample lies in the top ten.

The paper's findings and limits, for the study overall: Blood from ankylosing spondylitis patients appeared to be characterized by a TCR beta motif composed of about eight highly homologous amino acid variants. Some of the motif variants had been reported before in the synovial fluid and blood of reactive arthritis patients, a finding that suggests common disease-initiation mechanisms. According to the report, matched synovial fluid samples from ankylosing spondylitis patients were significantly enriched for the disease-linked clones. The disease-linked clones had a CD8+ phenotype and were found at relatively low frequencies in peripheral blood.

Per the germline V gene, SGHRS is the CDR1 and YFSETQ is the CDR2. Relative to germline, V is 0 bases shorter and J is 6 bases shorter, with 12 bases between their ends. The cysteine opens and the phenylalanine closes a CDR3 of 14 amino acids. Just CDR3 DNA is preserved here, 42 bases in frame from base 1. The TCR comes from a male donor with ankylosing spondylitis or in good health (not recorded which). The rearrangement combines TRBV5-1 with TRBJ1-1, with an unclear D gene assignment. The material sequenced was blood, either unsorted or a sorted T cell fraction (not recorded which). The CDR3 has the sequence CASSLAGGSPEAFF. The DNA sequence is as follows: TGCGCCAGCAGCTTGGCGGGCGGCTCTCCTGAAGCTTTCTTT.